The following is a T cell receptor (beta chain) sequence with its context. Its specificity is not known. Documented time point: newly diagnosed GD, antithyroid drugs for less than 3 months. RNA from PBMCs was the source of the TCR library. The authors diagnosed Graves' disease using American Thyroid Association guidelines. Enrollment of patients was through an endocrinology department in Xi'an, China. This entry belongs to a study of regulatory T cells in long-lasting Graves disease. Study-level results: Persistent patients shared more public clonotypes (2,741) than newly diagnosed patients (roughly 960).

Arm-PCR of CDR3 regions and iRepertoire HTBI primers were the basis on which TCR beta libraries were built. TCRdb used MiXCR to reprocess the multiplex PCR reads, holding one entry per CDR3 protein. This table has under 500,000 distinct CDR3 sequences, 16% appearing once. The V segment lost 6 bases and the J segment 6 bases; nucleotides outside the gene matches: 8. CDR3 length: 14 amino acids. The germline V gene has CDR1 LGHNT and CDR2 FRNRAP. The same data also contributed to another study, on T cells in Graves' hyperthyroidism and ophthalmopathy. That report notes: The HTBI primer set drove a first-round RT-PCR of the TCR CDR3.

This TCR came from a woman aged 25 to 39 with Graves disease. The specimen was peripheral blood mononuclear cells (PBMCs), collected at new diagnosis, from a patient treated with antithyroid drugs. The chain carries TRBV12-5 and TRBJ1-2; 9 nucleotides line up with TRBD1. CDR3 region: CASGPGTGRDGYTF. As DNA, the CDR3 is TGTGCTAGTGGGCCCGGGACAGGGCGTGATGGCTACACCTTC.